Listed below are T cell receptor beta chains from one sample, sequenced in a study of response to subunit inactivated influenza vaccine. Via MiXCR, TCRdb re-called the RT-PCR reads, giving one row per CDR3 protein. The sample lists some 300,000 distinct CDR3 sequences; about 20% were seen once. The specimen comprised PBMCs from blood, sampled approximately 20 months after vaccination. These TCRs come from a man aged 50 to 69 who received an inactivated influenza vaccine. Both conserved end residues are part of each CDR3. D genes are given only for firm matches. Not every row has a clone size; where given, it reads once, few, many or a size class.

size | J | D | length | V | CDR3 | DNA
. | TRBJ1-4 | . | 14 | TRBV18 | CASSPRPKEEKLFF | TGTGCCAGCTCACCACGGCCAAAGGAAGAAAAACTGTTTTTT
few | TRBJ1-4 | . | 14 | TRBV20-1 | CSAKPRASNEKLFF | TGCAGTGCTAAACCCCGGGCCTCAAATGAAAAACTGTTTTTT
. | TRBJ2-7 | TRBD2 | 15 | TRBV6-5 | CASSYSSSGAYEQYF | TGTGCCAGCAGTTACTCGTCCAGCGGGGCCTACGAGCAGTACTTC
. | TRBJ1-1 | TRBD1 | 15 | TRBV6-1 | CASSSTGVGNTEAFF | TGTGCCAGCAGTAGCACAGGGGTGGGGAACACTGAAGCTTTCTTT
few | TRBJ1-3 | . | 14 | TRBV4-3 | CASSQGLGANTIYF | TGCGCCAGCAGCCAAGGTCTGGGGGCAAACACCATATATTTT
. | TRBJ2-7 | TRBD2 | 19 | TRBV7-8 | CASSRPRRQSGGQTYEQYF | TGTGCCAGCAGCCGACCCCGTCGCCAAAGCGGGGGGCAAACCTACGAGCAGTACTTC
many | TRBJ1-2 | . | 11 | TRBV7-3 | CASGTGSGYTF | TGTGCCAGCGGAACAGGGTCTGGCTACACCTTC
. | TRBJ1-5 | TRBD1 | 15 | TRBV12-3/TRBV12-4 | CASSFRGTGHQPQHF | TGTGCCAGCAGTTTTCGAGGGACAGGACATCAGCCCCAGCATTTT
once | TRBJ2-3 | TRBD1 | 16 | TRBV10-3 | CAISDFVRGIPDTQYF | TGTGCCATCAGTGATTTTGTCAGGGGGATCCCAGATACGCAGTATTTT
few | TRBJ2-1 | . | 17 | TRBV11-1 | CASNSGIGRDSYNEQFF | TGTGCCAGCAACTCTGGGATAGGGCGAGACTCCTACAATGAGCAGTTCTTC
few | TRBJ2-3 | . | 15 | TRBV20-1 | CSARIMLGLSDTQYF | TGCAGTGCTAGAATCATGCTAGGGTTGTCAGATACGCAGTATTTT
. | TRBJ1-1 | . | 15 | TRBV7-3 | CASSRTGGRGVEAFF | TGTGCCAGCAGCCGAACGGGAGGGCGAGGGGTTGAAGCTTTCTTT
. | TRBJ2-7 | . | 14 | TRBV18 | CASSSTSRPYEQYF | TGTGCCAGCTCATCCACTAGCAGACCCTACGAGCAGTACTTC
. | TRBJ2-7 | . | 16 | TRBV27 | CASSPSGDPRYQEQYF | TGTGCCAGCAGTCCGTCCGGGGACCCACGGTATCAGGAGCAGTACTTC
few | TRBJ1-1 | TRBD1 | 17 | TRBV11-2 | CASSSLSPGTGKSKAFF | TGTGCCAGCAGCTCCTTAAGTCCCGGGACAGGGAAGTCAAAAGCTTTCTTT
. | TRBJ2-3 | . | 17 | TRBV28 | CASSPGREKGSTDTQYF | TGTGCCAGCAGTCCGGGACGCGAAAAAGGGAGCACAGATACGCAGTATTTT
. | TRBJ2-7 | . | 16 | TRBV6-5 | CASSYSLRQLAYEQYF | TGTGCCAGCAGTTACTCGCTTCGGCAGCTAGCCTACGAGCAGTACTTC
. | TRBJ1-1 | TRBD1 | 13 | TRBV7-9 | CASSHADRLAAFF | TGTGCCAGCAGCCACGCGGACAGGTTGGCGGCTTTCTTT
many | TRBJ1-5 | . | 15 | TRBV3-1 | CASSQGIYSNQPQHF | TGTGCCAGCAGCCAAGGGATCTATAGCAATCAGCCCCAGCATTTT
. | TRBJ2-1 | . | 16 | TRBV12-3/TRBV12-4 | CASSSQGGFGSNEQFF | TGTGCCAGCAGCTCTCAGGGGGGTTTCGGGTCCAATGAGCAGTTCTTC
few | TRBJ2-2 | . | 13 | TRBV9 | CASSGLGTGELFF | TGTGCCAGCAGCGGACTGGGAACCGGGGAGCTGTTTTTT
many | TRBJ1-1 | . | 13 | TRBV18 | CASSPGRATEAFF | TGTGCCAGCTCACCAGGGAGGGCCACTGAAGCTTTCTTT
few | TRBJ2-7 | TRBD1 | 16 | TRBV7-9 | CASSTPRTGAAYEQYF | TGTGCCAGCAGCACGCCTAGGACAGGGGCAGCCTACGAGCAGTACTTC
once | TRBJ2-5 | TRBD2 | 16 | TRBV5-1 | CASSLGTSGGLETQYF | TGCGCCAGCAGCCTGGGGACTAGCGGGGGTTTGGAGACCCAGTACTTC
few | TRBJ2-2 | . | 14 | TRBV27 | CASSLNPRGGELFF | TGTGCCAGCAGCCTCAACCCCCGAGGCGGGGAGCTGTTTTTT
few | TRBJ1-2 | TRBD1 | 16 | TRBV6-1 | CASSSRDRGPLYGYTF | TGTGCCAGCAGCTCCCGGGACAGGGGTCCTCTCTATGGCTACACCTTC
few | TRBJ2-7 | . | 12 | TRBV10-3 | CAISPMRGEQYF | TGTGCCATCAGTCCAATGAGAGGCGAGCAGTACTTC
few | TRBJ2-7 | . | 14 | TRBV13 | CASSYRDGSYEQYF | TGTGCCAGCAGCTACCGGGACGGATCCTACGAGCAGTACTTC
few | TRBJ1-2 | TRBD1 | 12 | TRBV20-1 | CSGTGGNYGYTF | TGCAGTGGGACAGGGGGGAACTATGGCTACACCTTC
few | TRBJ2-5 | TRBD1 | 15 | TRBV24-1 | CATSDFGQAQETQYF | TGTGCCACCAGTGATTTTGGACAGGCCCAAGAGACCCAGTACTTC
few | TRBJ1-2 | . | 14 | TRBV6-5 | CASSYSSSYYGYTF | TGTGCCAGCAGTTACTCGAGCAGTTACTATGGCTACACCTTC
many | TRBJ2-2 | TRBD1 | 15 | TRBV18 | CASSRGQANTGELFF | TGTGCCAGCTCGCGGGGACAGGCGAACACCGGGGAGCTGTTTTTT
many | TRBJ2-1 | . | 11 | TRBV20-1 | CSALPDTEQFF | TGCAGTGCTCTACCAGACACTGAGCAGTTCTTC
once | TRBJ2-1 | TRBD2 | 14 | TRBV20-1 | CSARGVAGWNEQFF | TGCAGTGCTAGAGGGGTAGCGGGATGGAATGAGCAGTTCTTC